The 30 T cell receptor beta chains in this list originate from one sample, sequenced in a study of cytomegalovirus exposure and HLA in healthy donors. The PCR contained 60 Vbeta and 13 Jbeta primers. Only in-frame clones appear in the TCRdb table, and some are missing; sequencing was by immunoSEQ multiplex PCR. The sample lists about 130,000 clones, about four fifths occurring once. The sample was PBMCs. The receptors originated from a man aged 18 to 29 in good health and CMV-seronegative.

This clone was detected only a few times. The chain joins TRBV10-3 to TRBJ2-7; D possibly corresponds to TRBD2 (6 bases). Germline loops: CDR1 ENHRY, CDR2 SYGVKD. The CDR3 has 12 amino acids. The V and J ends lost 11 bases and 0 bases respectively, with 11 bases between them. CDR3 protein: CAARGSSYEQYF. The CDR3 bases are TGTGCCGCCCGGGGGAGCTCCTACGAGCAGTACTTC.

The chain recombines TRBV13 with TRBJ2-1; D remains unclear. V gave up 2 bases and J gave up 6 bases, with 5 bases separating them. This CDR3 region has 12 residues. CDR1 PRHDT and CDR2 FYEKMQ come from the germline V gene (reference sequence). In DNA, the CDR3 is TGTGCCAGCAGCTTAACGGGCAATGAGCAGTTCTTC. Its translation is CASSLTGNEQFF. The full variable domain, completed using reference TRBV13 and TRBJ2-1, is AAGVIQSPRHLIKEKRETATLKCYPIPRHDTVYWYQQGPGQDPQFLISFYEKMQSDKGSIPDRFSAQQFSDYHSELNMSSLELGDSALYFCASSLTGNEQFFGPGTRLTVL.

This chain joins TRBV19 and TRBJ1-1; TRBD1 aligns across 11 bases. Germline CDR1 is LNHDA and CDR2 is SQIVND (reference sequence). The CDR3 is made up of 16 amino acids. Losses at the gene ends were 5 bases for V and 0 bases for J; bases not matched to a gene: 5. CDR3: CASSSGTGGMNTEAFF. DNA of the CDR3: TGTGCCAGTAGTTCCGGGACAGGGGGTATGAACACTGAAGCTTTCTTT.

The gene calls are TRBV7-9 and TRBJ2-5; 12 bases fit TRBD2. This CDR3 is built from 17 residues. V trimming: 6 bases; J trimming: 0 bases; junction bases outside the gene matches: 8. The V gene's germline CDR1 is SEHNR and CDR2 FQNEAQ (reference sequence). The CDR3 sequence is CASSPTSGRTDQETQYF. CDR3 DNA sequence: TGTGCCAGCAGTCCTACTAGCGGGAGGACCGACCAAGAGACCCAGTACTTC.

The CDR3 here is CAWSAPGATLYQYF. CDR3 coding DNA: TGTGCCTGGAGTGCGCCGGGAGCGACCTTATACCAGTACTTC. The J gene is TRBJ2-4, the V gene TRBV30; D may be TRBD2 (6 bases). Per the germline V gene, CDR1 is GTSNPN and CDR2 is SVGIG (reference sequence). The length of the CDR3 is 14 residues. V was clipped by 1 base and J by 13 bases, with 20 bases between them.

This chain links TRBV5-1 with TRBJ2-4, with 12 bases lining up with TRBD2. With 5 bases clipped from V and 6 bases from J, the junction kept 3 bases outside the gene matches. The germline V gene encodes CDR1 SGHRS and CDR2 YFSETQ. CDR3 length: 14 residues. The CDR3 bases are TGCGCCAGCAGTAAGACTAGCGGGAGAAACATTCAGTACTTC. Translated: CASSKTSGRNIQYF.

V gene TRBV4-1 combines with J gene TRBJ1-2; 10 bases agree with TRBD1. The germline V gene has CDR1 MGHRA and CDR2 YSYEKL. The trim removed 1 base at V and 4 bases at J, leaving 12 bases unmatched. CDR3 length equals 18 residues. This chain's CDR3 is CASSQGTGGKLGFYGYTF. The CDR3 nucleotides read TGCGCCAGCAGCCAAGGGACAGGGGGTAAACTTGGGTTCTATGGCTACACCTTC.

The sample holds a few counts of this clone. The rearrangement joins TRBV6-5 to TRBJ1-1; 7 nucleotides match TRBD1. J lost 7 bases, V lost 2 bases, and 7 bases had no gene match. The V gene's germline CDR1 is MNHEY and CDR2 SVGAGI. This CDR3 region has 14 residues. CDR3 in amino acids: CASSYQTRTGEAFF. The CDR3 nucleotides read TGTGCCAGCAGTTACCAGACTAGGACAGGTGAAGCTTTCTTT.

V gene TRBV15 combines with J gene TRBJ2-1; TRBD2 matches at 7 bases. The germline gives CDR1 LNHNV, CDR2 YYDKDF (reference sequence). This CDR3 is 15 amino acids long. The J segment lost 5 bases and the V segment lost 0 bases, leaving 4 bases of the junction unmatched. In nucleotides, the CDR3 is TGTGCCACCAGCAGAGACCCAGCGGGAAACAATGAGCAGTTCTTC. It encodes CATSRDPAGNNEQFF.

The chain joins TRBV28 to TRBJ2-7, with 9 positions matching TRBD2. The CDR3 length is 13 residues. Per germline, CDR1 MDHEN and CDR2 SYDVKM. The J segment lost 2 bases and the V segment lost 10 bases, leaving 6 bases of the junction unmatched. The CDR3 sequence: CATRTSVTYEQYF. CDR3 nucleotides: TGTGCCACCCGGACTAGCGTGACCTACGAGCAGTACTTC.

This clone showed up just once. This rearrangement joins TRBV7-9 to TRBJ2-1, with 8 bases aligning to TRBD2. The CDR3 has 15 amino acids. Germline values: CDR1 SEHNR, CDR2 FQNEAQ (reference sequence). Germline trimming cut 3 bases from V and 8 bases from J; bases unmatched to any gene: 9. The DNA for the CDR3 is TGTGCCAGCAGCTTCGGGACTAGTGTTTTCGATGAGCAGTTCTTC. Its translation is CASSFGTSVFDEQFF. The complete variable domain, with remaining parts taken from reference TRBV7-9 and TRBJ2-1, reads DTGVSQNPRHKITKRGQNVTFRCDPISEHNRLYWYRQTLGQGPEFLTYFQNEAQLEKSRLLSDRFSAERPKGSFSTLEIQRTEQGDSAMYLCASSFGTSVFDEQFFGPGTRLTVL.

In its sample, this clone was seen a few times. The chain combines TRBV13 with TRBJ2-1; 9 bases match TRBD2. The CDR3 consists of 15 residues. Per germline, CDR1 PRHDT and CDR2 FYEKMQ (reference sequence). Losses at the gene ends were 6 bases for V and 0 bases for J; bases not matched to a gene: 3. CDR3 coding DNA: TGTGCCAGCAGGCAAGCGGGAGGCTCCTACAATGAGCAGTTCTTC. Translating it yields CASRQAGGSYNEQFF.

The chain recombines TRBV5-6 with TRBJ2-5, with D maybe TRBD2 (5 bases). The last part of the DNA fits TRBJ2-7 better; the J call may be wrong. Germline V gene data show CDR1 as SGHDT and CDR2 as YYEEEE. This CDR3 has 14 residues. The CDR3 region is CASSLAGRDYEQYF. The CDR3 region has the DNA TGTGCCAGCAGCCTAGCAGGAAGAGACTACGAGCAGTACTTC.

This clone was counted a few times. The CDR3 DNA reads TGTGCCAGCAGTGAAATGGGACAGAATCAGCCCCAGCATTTT. Translated: CASSEMGQNQPQHF. The rearrangement uses TRBV2 and TRBJ1-5, with 7 bases aligning to TRBD1. The V gene's germline CDR1 is SNHLY and CDR2 FYNNEI. Trimming took 2 bases from V and 4 from J; bases not matched to a gene: 2. The CDR3 extends over 14 amino acids.

V usage is TRBV28 and J usage is TRBJ2-3; 9 nucleotides agree with TRBD2. The junction had 4 bases not matched to a gene; V was cut back by 2 bases and J by 1 base. Germline values: CDR1 MDHEN, CDR2 SYDVKM. The CDR3 contains 16 residues. CDR3 sequence reads: CASSLRREGGTDTQYF. Here the CDR3 DNA reads TGTGCCAGCAGTTTACGGCGGGAGGGAGGCACAGATACGCAGTATTTT.

The gene calls are TRBV11-2 and TRBJ1-2; 7 nucleotides agree with TRBD1. V dropped 5 bases and J dropped 5; count of bases not matched to a gene: 5. The CDR3 has 13 residues. Germline CDR1 SGHAT, CDR2 FQNNGV. The DNA of the CDR3 is TGTGCCAGCAGCCCCACCAGGGGGTATGGCTACACCTTC. The encoded protein is CASSPTRGYGYTF.

This chain uses TRBV30 with TRBJ1-6, with D unclear. The germline V and J ends were trimmed by 8 bases and 8 bases, with 13 bases remaining between them. CDR1 GTSNPN and CDR2 SVGIG come from the germline V gene (reference sequence). The CDR3 runs 12 residues. CDR3 bases: TGTGCCGGAGAGGGAACGGATTCACCCCTCCACTTT. This gives the protein CAGEGTDSPLHF.

This clone came up once. A read error may account for a junction end that differs from germline. The chain joins TRBV19 to TRBJ2-7; 9 bases agree with TRBD2. CDR1 is LNHDA, CDR2 SQIVND, per germline (reference sequence). CDR3 length: 15 residues. The chain's CDR3 is CASSMAASGAYEQCF. DNA for the CDR3: TGTGCCAGTAGTATGGCGGCTAGCGGGGCGTACGAGCAGTGCTTC.

The sample holds a few counts of this clone. This chain links TRBV30 with TRBJ2-2, with a possible D match to TRBD2 (6 bases). The germline V gene has CDR1 GTSNPN and CDR2 SVGIG (reference sequence). This CDR3 spans 16 amino acids. Trimming removed 1 base from V and 5 bases from J, with 17 bases in between. CDR3 in DNA: TGTGCCTGGAGTGGCCGTACTAGCTCCTTGACCGGGGAGCTGTTTTTT. Translated, it gives CAWSGRTSSLTGELFF.

The chain links TRBV7-3 to TRBJ2-3, with 7 bases matching TRBD2. The CDR3 is 14 amino acids. V dropped 1 base and J dropped 4; count of bases not matched to a gene: 2. Per the germline V gene, CDR1 is SGHTA and CDR2 is FQGTGA. The chain's CDR3 is CASSLSGSADTQYF. CDR3 DNA sequence: TGTGCCAGCAGCTTAAGCGGGAGTGCAGATACGCAGTATTTT.

The rearrangement uses TRBV7-2 and TRBJ2-1; 8 nucleotides match TRBD1. This CDR3 contains 19 residues. V was pared by 1 base and J by 5 bases, with 16 bases of the junction left unmatched. The germline V gene encodes CDR1 SGHTA and CDR2 FQGNSA. The CDR3 loop reads CASSLDHPRGQLRHNEQFF. DNA for the CDR3: TGTGCCAGCAGCTTAGATCACCCCAGGGGGCAGTTACGCCACAATGAGCAGTTCTTC.

The chain joins TRBV7-6 to TRBJ1-5; D is perhaps TRBD1 (6 bases). Per germline, CDR1 SGHVS and CDR2 FNYEAQ. This CDR3 is built from 15 residues. V was cut by 5 bases and J by 3 bases, with 14 bases left in between. The CDR3, as DNA: TGTGCCAGCAGCCAACAGACAGGCCTCAATCAGCCCCAGCATTTT. Protein product: CASSQQTGLNQPQHF.

Worth noting for this clone: A read error is likely, as this CDR3 ends without the conserved phenylalanine or tryptophan. The chain has TRBV5-5 and TRBJ1-5, with D possibly TRBD1 on 6 matching bases. The germline V and J ends were trimmed by 3 bases and 3 bases, with 10 bases remaining between them. Germline CDR1 SGHKS, CDR2 YYEKEE (reference sequence). This CDR3 contains 14 residues. The CDR3 nucleotides read TGTGCCAGCAGCTCCGGACAGCCCAATCAGCCCCAGCATGTT. Translated: CASSSGQPNQPQHV.

V is TRBV5-3 and J is TRBJ2-3; TRBD2 matches 12 bases. TRBV5-3 is an open reading frame whose function is uncertain. The CDR3 runs to 15 residues. V lost 1 base and J lost 7; bases outside the gene matches: 4. The chain's CDR3 is CARSLPSGRAYTQYF. The CDR3 nucleotides are TGTGCCAGAAGCTTGCCTAGCGGGAGGGCCTATACGCAGTATTTT.

The gene calls are TRBV7-9 and TRBJ2-1, with TRBD1 matching over 8 bases. From germline, CDR1 is SEHNR and CDR2 FQNEAQ (reference sequence). The J segment lost 9 bases and the V segment lost 5 bases, leaving 6 bases of the junction unmatched. The CDR3 sequence is 13 residues long. The CDR3 loop is CASSPRGRVEQFF. The CDR3, as DNA: TGTGCCAGCAGCCCCAGGGGGCGGGTTGAGCAGTTCTTC.

This clone was observed a handful of times. The chain has TRBV27 and TRBJ1-1, with D perhaps TRBD1 (6 bases). Germline V lookup: CDR1 MNHEY, CDR2 SMNVEV (reference sequence). V was shortened by 5 bases and J by 0 bases, with 10 bases between the two germline ends. The CDR3 covers 14 residues. The CDR3 region is CASSKGQMNTEAFF. The DNA for the CDR3 is TGTGCCAGCAGTAAAGGACAGATGAACACTGAAGCTTTCTTT.

The genes are TRBV6-5 and TRBJ1-6; D unresolved. Trimming pared 6 bases from V and 7 bases from J, leaving 13 bases between. Germline V gene lookup returns CDR1 MNHEY and CDR2 SVGAGI. The CDR3 covers 14 residues. The CDR3 here is CASRTLTGNSPLHF. CDR3 DNA sequence: TGTGCCAGCAGGACTTTAACTGGGAATTCACCCCTCCACTTT.

The chain couples TRBV18 to TRBJ2-6, with D possibly TRBD1 on 6 matching bases. CDR1 KGHSH and CDR2 LQKENI come from the germline V gene. There are 19 residues in the CDR3. V was shortened by 2 bases and J by 0 bases, with 17 bases between the two germline ends. CDR3 nucleotides: TGTGCCAGCTCACCATTGCCAGGGGCACCCGTCTCTGGGGCCAACGTCCTGACTTTC. As protein: CASSPLPGAPVSGANVLTF. Based on the CDR3 plus reference TRBV18 and TRBJ2-6, the full variable domain is NAGVMQNPRHLVRRRGQEARLRCSPMKGHSHVYWYRQLPEEGLKFMVYLQKENIIDESGMPKERFSAEFPKEGPSILRIQQVVRGDSAAYFCASSPLPGAPVSGANVLTFGAGSRLTVL.

The rearrangement links TRBV30 to TRBJ1-2; 9 bases match TRBD1. Germline V CDR1 and CDR2: GTSNPN, SVGIG (reference sequence). Trimming cost V 3 bases and J 7 bases; bases outside gene matches: 6. CDR3 length: 13 residues. For the CDR3, the DNA is TGTGCCTGGAGGGACAGGGGCTCTCTTGGCTACACCTTC. Translated: CAWRDRGSLGYTF.

This clone was counted only a few times. This rearrangement joins TRBV2 to TRBJ1-2, with TRBD1 matching over 8 bases. V lost 10 bases to trimming and J lost 7 bases; unmatched junction nucleotides: 5. The CDR3 consists of 11 residues. Germline V gives CDR1 SNHLY, CDR2 FYNNEI. CDR3 amino acids: CAIPGGPGYTF. The CDR3 DNA is TGTGCCATCCCAGGGGGCCCTGGCTACACCTTC.